Shown below are 31 T cell receptor beta chains from a single sample sequenced in a study of blood T cell repertoires in COVID-19. Measured with immunoSEQ multiplex PCR; TCRdb has only the in-frame clones, and not every one. The repertoire consists of 200,000 to 250,000 clones, with 82% occurring once and the leading ten covering 8% to 10%. Specimen: peripheral blood. The receptors were sampled from a woman of 80 years or more with COVID-19, enrolled during active disease.

The chain employs TRBV24-1 and TRBJ2-5; 8 nucleotides line up with TRBD2. From germline, CDR1 is KGHDR and CDR2 SFDVKD. This CDR3 spans 16 amino acids. The ends lost 3 bases at V and 2 bases at J; junction bases unmatched: 7. Here the CDR3 reads CATSDPGSGKQETQYF. Here the CDR3 DNA reads TGTGCCACCAGTGATCCCGGTAGCGGGAAGCAAGAGACCCAGTACTTC.

The gene calls are TRBV1 and TRBJ2-7; the table's TRBD2 call for D was not verified on the DNA. TRBV1 is shown as a pseudogene. This CDR3 has 13 residues. The CDR3 is CTSMEAGAYEQYF. The CDR3 bases are TGCACCAGCATGGAGGCAGGAGCTTACGAGCAGTACTTC.

This clone has just one count. The chain joins TRBV11-2 to TRBJ2-2; no reliable D call. V dropped 0 bases and J dropped 8 bases, with 19 bases sitting between them. This CDR3 has 17 amino acids. CDR1 and CDR2 from the germline V gene are SGHAT and FQNNGV. CDR3 protein: CASSLEVLSLRSGELFF. CDR3 in DNA: TGTGCCAGCAGCTTAGAGGTCTTGAGCCTTCGGTCTGGGGAGCTGTTTTTT.

V is TRBV7-8 and J is TRBJ1-1; 8 bases match TRBD1. The CDR3 length is 17 residues. Germline-derived CDR1 and CDR2 are SGHVS and FQNEAQ. Trimming at V came to 4 bases and at J to 10 bases, leaving 20 bases not matched to a gene. The CDR3 loop is CASSYKVGTGLPNGAFF. The CDR3 nucleotides are TGTGCCAGCAGCTACAAAGTCGGGACAGGCCTTCCCAATGGAGCTTTCTTT.

CDR3 coding DNA: TGTGCCAGTTCGAGCGGCGGGAGTTGGGTTGGGAATGAGCAGTTCTTC. Amino acid sequence: CASSSGGSWVGNEQFF. The chain carries TRBV28 and TRBJ2-1; 7 bases are a match to TRBD2. The CDR3 consists of 16 residues. After removal of 9 bases from V and 7 bases from J, the junction contained 18 bases not matched to a gene. In germline, CDR1 is MDHEN, CDR2 SYDVKM.

This chain connects TRBV28 to TRBJ1-2; D perhaps matches TRBD1 (6 bases). The CDR3 contains 12 residues. Germline V CDR1 and CDR2: MDHEN, SYDVKM. V lost 7 bases, J lost 8 bases, and 14 bases lay in between. The CDR3 protein is CASTGQLWGYTF. CDR3 DNA: TGTGCCAGCACAGGACAGCTCTGGGGCTACACCTTC.

The chain is built from TRBV5-1 and TRBJ1-2; 9 bases map to TRBD1. CDR3 size: 14 residues. The germline V gene has CDR1 SGHRS and CDR2 YFSETQ. Trimming removed 0 bases from V and 5 bases from J; junction bases left unmatched: 2. The CDR3 region has the DNA TGCGCCAGCAGCTTGGCCGGGACAGGGTATGGCTACACCTTC. The encoded protein is CASSLAGTGYGYTF.

The chain joins TRBV7-2 to TRBJ1-4; tentatively, D is TRBD1 (6 bases). The V gene's germline CDR1 is SGHTA and CDR2 FQGNSA. The CDR3 consists of 15 residues. The ends were cut back, 0 bases at V and 10 bases at J, with 15 bases in the middle. Here the CDR3 reads CASSLAGPEGVKLFF. The CDR3 coding sequence is TGTGCCAGCAGCTTAGCGGGCCCTGAGGGGGTAAAACTGTTTTTT.

This clone was seen a handful of times. This chain joins TRBV5-1 and TRBJ1-4; 8 positions agree with TRBD1. V lost 0 bases and J lost 6; bases outside the gene matches: 1. The CDR3 totals 14 residues. Germline-derived CDR1 and CDR2 are SGHRS and YFSETQ. In DNA form, the CDR3 reads TGCGCCAGCAGCTTGGGGACAGGGTATGAAAAACTGTTTTTT. Amino acids: CASSLGTGYEKLFF.

As concerns this clone: The junction does not match germline at one end; this may be a read error. The chain has TRBV7-7 and TRBJ1-5, with D tentatively TRBD1 (5 bases). Germline V CDR1 and CDR2: SSHAT, FNYEAQ (reference sequence). The CDR3 totals 15 residues. CDR3 bases: TGTGCTAGCAGCTCCCGACAGTCAAGGCGGCAGCCCCAGCATTTT. Amino acids: CASSSRQSRRQPQHF.

J is TRBJ1-6 and V is TRBV12-5; D is possibly TRBD1 (5 bases). In germline, CDR1 is LGHNT, CDR2 FRNRAP. The CDR3 is made up of 14 amino acids. With 0 bases removed from V and 8 bases from J, the gap between germline ends came to 8 bases. As DNA, the CDR3 is TGTGCTAGTGGTTTGGTAGGGGTGGATTCACCCCTCCACTTT. Its protein product is CASGLVGVDSPLHF.

The V call is TRBV5-1, the J call TRBJ2-2, with D unclear. The CDR3 is 15 amino acids. Trimming took off 3 bases at V and 5 bases at J, with 14 bases between the two ends. The germline gives CDR1 SGHRS, CDR2 YFSETQ. The CDR3 loop is CASSSHIPGTGELFF. CDR3 nucleotide sequence: TGCGCCAGCAGCTCACATATCCCCGGGACCGGGGAGCTGTTTTTT.

V and J are TRBV5-1 and TRBJ2-5, with 13 bases matching TRBD2. Germline CDR1 reads SGHRS; CDR2 reads YFSETQ. The junction had 2 bases not matched to a gene; V was cut back by 0 bases and J by 3 bases. CDR3 size: 16 residues. CDR3 nucleotides: TGCGCCAGCAGCTTGGACGGACTAGCGGGGGAAGAGACCCAGTACTTC. Protein: CASSLDGLAGEETQYF.

The rearrangement joins TRBV6-1 to TRBJ1-5; tentatively, D is TRBD1 (6 bases). The CDR3 loop spans 14 amino acids. Germline V lookup: CDR1 MNHNS, CDR2 SASEGT. Trimming shortened V by 4 bases and J by 6 bases, and 13 bases separated the two germline ends. The CDR3 reads CASSVAGDGQPQHF. CDR3 coding DNA: TGTGCCAGCAGTGTAGCAGGGGATGGTCAGCCCCAGCATTTT.

This chain links TRBV18 with TRBJ1-6, with a weak D call TRBD1 (5 bases). CDR1 KGHSH and CDR2 LQKENI come from the germline V gene. V lost 0 bases to trimming and J lost 5 bases, with 14 bases between them. The CDR3 is made up of 17 amino acids. CDR3 residues: CASSPPDRGRNNSPLHF. The CDR3 DNA is TGTGCCAGCTCACCACCCGACCGGGGGAGAAATAATTCACCCCTCCACTTT.

This chain joins TRBV11-2 and TRBJ2-6; 7 bases agree with TRBD1. The CDR3 runs to 16 residues. V dropped 5 bases and J dropped 2; count of bases not matched to a gene: 6. Germline CDR1 is SGHAT and CDR2 is FQNNGV. The CDR3 loop is CASSPLDRAGANVLTF. In nucleotides, the CDR3 is TGTGCCAGCAGCCCCCTCGACAGGGCTGGGGCCAACGTCCTGACTTTC.

This sequence joins TRBV29-1 and TRBJ1-2, with 8 bases lining up with TRBD1. The CDR3 contains 13 residues. V trimming: 7 bases; J trimming: 4 bases; junction bases outside the gene matches: 8. In germline, CDR1 is SQVTM, CDR2 ANQGSEA. In DNA, the CDR3 is TGCAGCGCAAGGGGACAGGCGAGCTATGGCTACACCTTC. Its protein is CSARGQASYGYTF.

The chain is built from TRBV4-1 and TRBJ1-6; TRBD1 agrees at 8 bases. CDR3 length: 19 amino acids. V lost 1 base and J lost 1; bases outside the gene matches: 9. The V gene's germline CDR1 is MGHRA and CDR2 YSYEKL. CDR3 amino acids: CASSQGQPGGGSYNSPLHF. DNA for the CDR3: TGCGCCAGCAGCCAAGGTCAGCCAGGGGGCGGTTCCTATAATTCACCCCTCCACTTT.

This chain uses TRBV28 with TRBJ2-2; maybe TRBD2 (6 bases). This CDR3 is built from 17 residues. Trimming pared 3 bases from V and 4 bases from J, leaving 18 bases between. In germline, CDR1 is MDHEN, CDR2 SYDVKM. CDR3: CASSFPGRAGFTGELFF. In nucleotides, the CDR3 is TGTGCCAGCAGTTTCCCCGGACGGGCGGGGTTCACCGGGGAGCTGTTTTTT.

The chain joins TRBV7-2 to TRBJ1-1, with D perhaps TRBD1 (6 bases). The CDR3 is 13 amino acids. The V and J ends lost 1 base and 8 bases respectively, with 11 bases between them. The germline V gene has CDR1 SGHTA and CDR2 FQGNSA. Written as DNA, the CDR3 is TGTGCCAGCAGCTTAGTAGGGGACAAGGAAGCTTTCTTT. It specifies CASSLVGDKEAFF.

The genes are TRBV7-2 and TRBJ2-5; TRBD2 aligns across 8 bases. With 5 bases clipped from V and 4 bases from J, the junction kept 9 bases outside the gene matches. The CDR3 runs to 15 residues. Looked up from germline, CDR1 is SGHTA and CDR2 is FQGNSA. The CDR3 coding sequence is TGTGCCAGCAGCACTGGACGGGGGGGCGGAGAGACCCAGTACTTC. As protein: CASSTGRGGGETQYF.

The V call is TRBV30, the J call TRBJ1-1, with D tentatively TRBD1 (5 bases). V dropped 5 bases and J dropped 5 bases, with 15 bases sitting between them. The CDR3 is 13 amino acids. The germline gives CDR1 GTSNPN, CDR2 SVGIG (reference sequence). CDR3 in amino acids: CAWGLGVATEAFF. CDR3 bases: TGTGCCTGGGGGCTAGGGGTGGCTACTGAAGCTTTCTTT.

V is TRBV18 and J is TRBJ2-4; TRBD2 is a possible D gene (6 bases). Germline-derived CDR1 and CDR2 are KGHSH and LQKENI. Trimming left V 3 bases short and J 9 bases short, with 15 bases between. The CDR3 has 14 amino acids. The CDR3 here is CASSPSALGGIQYF. The CDR3 DNA reads as TGTGCCAGCTCACCTTCGGCTCTGGGGGGCATTCAGTACTTC.

V and J are TRBV18 and TRBJ1-5, with a possible D match to TRBD1 (5 bases). The V end was cut by 6 bases, the J end by 4 bases, with 16 bases between. Germline CDR1 KGHSH, CDR2 LQKENI. The CDR3 length is 15 residues. In DNA form, the CDR3 reads TGTGCCAGCTCTACCATTGACGGGGGGAATCAGCCCCAGCATTTT. Translation: CASSTIDGGNQPQHF.

The rearrangement joins TRBV4-2 to TRBJ2-3, with TRBD2 identical over 12 bases. The junction had 7 bases not matched to a gene; V was cut back by 1 base and J by 5 bases. This CDR3 region has 17 residues. CDR1 and CDR2 (germline): LGHNA, YNFKEQ. CDR3 loop: CASSQALTSGGQDTQYF. CDR3 sequence (DNA): TGTGCCAGCAGCCAAGCTCTAACTAGCGGGGGGCAAGATACGCAGTATTTT.

This chain joins TRBV6-5 and TRBJ1-2, with D uncertain. This CDR3 is built from 13 residues. Per the germline V gene, CDR1 is MNHEY and CDR2 is SVGAGI. Trimming pared 0 bases from V and 8 bases from J, leaving 10 bases between. CDR3 protein: CASSYSYPRGYTF. CDR3 bases: TGTGCCAGCAGTTACTCGTACCCCCGGGGCTACACCTTC.

About this clone itself: This CDR3 is also generated by other DNA sequences in the sample. The chain is built from TRBV28 and TRBJ2-1; TRBD1 might be the D (6 bases). V lost 5 bases to trimming and J lost 3 bases, with 8 bases between them. Germline values: CDR1 MDHEN, CDR2 SYDVKM. The CDR3 extends over 13 amino acids. For the CDR3, the DNA is TGTGCCAGCAGTCTGGACAGCTACAATGAGCAGTTCTTC. It specifies CASSLDSYNEQFF. Supplemented by reference TRBV28 and TRBJ2-1, the full variable domain reads DVKVTQSSRYLVKRTGEKVFLECVQDMDHENMFWYRQDPGLGLRLIYFSYDVKMKEKGDIPEGYSVSREKKERFSLILESASTNQTSMYLCASSLDSYNEQFFGPGTRLTVL.

This clone came up once. The V gene is TRBV6-5, the J gene TRBJ2-1; D perhaps matches TRBD1 (6 bases). V lost 2 bases and J 4 bases, leaving 12 bases between the germline ends. This CDR3 is 15 amino acids long. CDR1 and CDR2 (germline): MNHEY, SVGAGI. The CDR3 here is CASSYEQGPYNEQFF. The CDR3 nucleotides are TGTGCCAGCAGTTACGAGCAGGGGCCTTACAATGAGCAGTTCTTC.

The genes are TRBV10-1 and TRBJ2-1; 7 nucleotides line up with TRBD2. The germline gives CDR1 WNHNN, CDR2 SYGVQD (reference sequence). CDR3 length: 15 amino acids. J was trimmed by 7 bases and V by 5 bases; bases with no gene match: 11. The CDR3 loop is CASSPASGAYNEQFF. The DNA of the CDR3 is TGCGCCAGCAGTCCTGCAAGCGGGGCTTATAATGAGCAGTTCTTC.

This clone occurred once. This chain connects TRBV15 to TRBJ2-5; D call uncertain. In germline, CDR1 is LNHNV, CDR2 YYDKDF (reference sequence). V lost 5 bases and J 5 bases, leaving 12 bases between the germline ends. The CDR3 spans 13 residues. The CDR3 sequence is CATSGQSRETQYF. The CDR3 coding sequence is TGTGCCACCAGCGGCCAGAGCAGGGAGACCCAGTACTTC.

Notes on this clone: Other DNA sequences in this specimen translate into the identical CDR3. The J gene is TRBJ1-2, the V gene TRBV29-1, with a possible D match to TRBD1 (6 bases). V was cut by 6 bases and J by 0 bases, with 11 bases left in between. The CDR3 is 13 amino acids. Germline V gene data show CDR1 as SQVTM and CDR2 as ANQGSEA. The CDR3 nucleotides read TGCAGCGTCCGACAGGCAACTAACTATGGCTACACCTTC. The encoded protein is CSVRQATNYGYTF.